A selection of T cell receptor beta chains follows, all from one sample in a study of cytomegalovirus exposure and HLA in healthy donors. Clones were read by immunoSEQ multiplex PCR, and TCRdb kept only the in-frame ones, dropping some. This sample yields approximately 100,000 clones, of which around a tenth are seen a single time; approximately 5.1% belongs to the top ten. Sample: PBMCs. The source of these receptors is a man in his fifties or sixties in good health and CMV-seropositive. The CDR3 runs from the conserved cysteine through the conserved F or W. Each record gives: clone size, D gene, V gene, J gene, CDR3 protein, CDR3 DNA. D genes are given only for firm matches. Not every row has a clone size; where given, it reads once, few, many or a size class.

abundance: few
d_gene: NA
v_gene: TRBV28
j_gene: TRBJ1-5
CDR3aa: CASSYGQPQHF
CDR3nt: TGTGCCAGCAGCTACGGTCAGCCCCAGCATTTT

abundance: few
d_gene: TRBD2
v_gene: TRBV7-9
j_gene: TRBJ2-5
CDR3aa: CASSSPALAGVETQYF
CDR3nt: TGTGCCAGCAGCTCACCAGCACTAGCGGGAGTGGAGACCCAGTACTTC

abundance: few
d_gene: TRBD1
v_gene: TRBV11-2
j_gene: TRBJ1-4
CDR3aa: CASSPGRTGGNEKLFF
CDR3nt: TGTGCCAGCAGCCCCGGGCGGACAGGGGGTAATGAAAAACTGTTTTTT

abundance: few
d_gene: NA
v_gene: TRBV6-6
j_gene: TRBJ2-5
CDR3aa: CASSPPAEVETQYF
CDR3nt: TGTGCCAGCAGTCCCCCCGCCGAGGTCGAGACCCAGTACTTC

abundance: few
d_gene: NA
v_gene: TRBV5-4
j_gene: TRBJ2-1
CDR3aa: CASSAGSSNEQFF
CDR3nt: TGTGCCAGCAGCGCGGGATCGAGCAATGAGCAGTTCTTC

abundance: NA
d_gene: TRBD2
v_gene: TRBV7-8
j_gene: TRBJ2-3
CDR3aa: CASSPGLRGTRESTDTQYF
CDR3nt: TGTGCCAGCAGCCCGGGCCTTCGCGGGACGCGGGAGAGCACAGATACGCAGTATTTT

abundance: few
d_gene: TRBD1
v_gene: TRBV29-1
j_gene: TRBJ2-7
CDR3aa: CSVGQGAYEQYF
CDR3nt: TGCAGCGTCGGACAGGGGGCCTACGAGCAGTACTTC

abundance: NA
d_gene: NA
v_gene: TRBV6-4
j_gene: TRBJ2-1
CDR3aa: CASLRGIYNEQFF
CDR3nt: TGTGCCAGTTTACGCGGGATATACAATGAGCAGTTCTTC

abundance: NA
d_gene: NA
v_gene: TRBV19
j_gene: TRBJ2-3
CDR3aa: CASTAQVSTDTQYF
CDR3nt: TGTGCCAGTACTGCGCAGGTTAGCACAGATACGCAGTATTTT

abundance: few
d_gene: NA
v_gene: TRBV2
j_gene: TRBJ2-3
CDR3aa: CASSSNRDTDTQYF
CDR3nt: TGTGCCAGCAGTTCAAACAGGGACACAGATACGCAGTATTTT

abundance: few
d_gene: NA
v_gene: TRBV27
j_gene: TRBJ1-4
CDR3aa: CASRGPNEKLFF
CDR3nt: TGTGCCAGCAGGGGGCCGAATGAAAAACTGTTTTTT

abundance: few
d_gene: NA
v_gene: TRBV7-9
j_gene: TRBJ1-2
CDR3aa: CASSLRNYGYTF
CDR3nt: TGTGCCAGCAGCCTTCGTAACTATGGCTACACCTTC

abundance: few
d_gene: TRBD2
v_gene: TRBV5-1
j_gene: TRBJ2-1
CDR3aa: CASSLEASGRQYNEQFF
CDR3nt: TGCGCCAGCAGCTTGGAGGCTAGCGGACGGCAGTACAATGAGCAGTTCTTC

abundance: NA
d_gene: TRBD2
v_gene: TRBV6-5
j_gene: TRBJ2-2
CDR3aa: CASSYDASGNTGELFF
CDR3nt: TGTGCCAGCAGTTACGACGCTAGCGGGAACACCGGGGAGCTGTTTTTT

abundance: few
d_gene: TRBD1
v_gene: TRBV19
j_gene: TRBJ1-1
CDR3aa: CASREQGANTEAFF
CDR3nt: TGTGCCAGTAGAGAACAGGGGGCAAACACTGAAGCTTTCTTT

abundance: few
d_gene: NA
v_gene: TRBV5-1
j_gene: TRBJ2-5
CDR3aa: CASSRGGGYQETQYF
CDR3nt: TGCGCCAGCAGCCGGGGTGGGGGGTACCAAGAGACCCAGTACTTC

abundance: few
d_gene: TRBD2
v_gene: TRBV6-1
j_gene: TRBJ2-1
CDR3aa: CASSDAFSGRAYEQFF
CDR3nt: TGTGCCAGCAGTGATGCCTTCAGCGGGAGGGCCTATGAGCAGTTCTTC

abundance: NA
d_gene: NA
v_gene: TRBV2
j_gene: TRBJ2-1
CDR3aa: CASSEAKGSEQFF
CDR3nt: TGTGCCAGCAGTGAGGCTAAAGGGAGTGAGCAGTTCTTC

abundance: few
d_gene: NA
v_gene: TRBV2
j_gene: TRBJ2-7
CDR3aa: CASSLVGAGEQYF
CDR3nt: TGTGCCAGCAGTCTCGTAGGAGCGGGCGAGCAGTACTTC

abundance: few
d_gene: TRBD1
v_gene: TRBV28
j_gene: TRBJ1-2
CDR3aa: CASRDNLQGAYGYTF
CDR3nt: TGTGCCAGCAGGGACAACTTACAGGGGGCCTATGGCTACACCTTC

abundance: few
d_gene: NA
v_gene: TRBV28
j_gene: TRBJ2-4
CDR3aa: CASSFGTPSVNIQYF
CDR3nt: TGTGCCAGCAGTTTCGGGACACCATCCGTTAACATTCAGTACTTC

abundance: few
d_gene: TRBD1
v_gene: TRBV29-1
j_gene: TRBJ2-3
CDR3aa: CSFDDRGTDTQYF
CDR3nt: TGCAGCTTTGACGACAGGGGCACAGATACGCAGTATTTT

abundance: few
d_gene: TRBD2
v_gene: TRBV4-1
j_gene: TRBJ2-1
CDR3aa: CASSRNSGRGNEQFF
CDR3nt: TGCGCCAGCAGCCGAAATAGCGGGAGAGGGAATGAGCAGTTCTTC

abundance: NA
d_gene: NA
v_gene: TRBV4-3
j_gene: TRBJ2-1
CDR3aa: CASSQDGQRYNEQFF
CDR3nt: TGCGCCAGCAGCCAAGATGGACAGCGGTACAATGAGCAGTTCTTC

abundance: NA
d_gene: NA
v_gene: TRBV13
j_gene: TRBJ1-2
CDR3aa: CASSPLRGKGYTF
CDR3nt: TGTGCCAGCAGCCCCTTAAGGGGGAAAGGCTACACCTTC

abundance: few
d_gene: NA
v_gene: TRBV5-1
j_gene: TRBJ1-4
CDR3aa: CASSLGRGGEKLFF
CDR3nt: TGCGCCAGCAGCTTGGGCAGGGGCGGAGAAAAACTGTTTTTT

abundance: NA
d_gene: NA
v_gene: TRBV12-5
j_gene: TRBJ1-3
CDR3aa: CASGLGTSEDTIYF
CDR3nt: TGTGCTAGTGGTTTGGGGACTTCTGAGGACACCATATATTTT

abundance: NA
d_gene: NA
v_gene: TRBV27
j_gene: TRBJ2-7
CDR3aa: CASSSRTGRGIYEQYF
CDR3nt: TGTGCCAGCAGTTCCCGGACAGGGAGGGGAATCTACGAGCAGTACTTC

abundance: few
d_gene: TRBD2
v_gene: TRBV7-2
j_gene: TRBJ2-3
CDR3aa: CASSRGTSGSTDTQYF
CDR3nt: TGTGCCAGCAGCCGAGGGACTAGCGGTAGCACAGATACGCAGTATTTT

abundance: few
d_gene: NA
v_gene: TRBV7-8
j_gene: TRBJ2-7
CDR3aa: CASSLRQSEQYF
CDR3nt: TGTGCCAGCAGCCTAAGACAGTCCGAGCAGTACTTC

abundance: few
d_gene: NA
v_gene: TRBV7-9
j_gene: TRBJ2-4
CDR3aa: CASSSGQPGENIQYF
CDR3nt: TGTGCCAGCAGCTCAGGTCAACCAGGCGAAAACATTCAGTACTTC

abundance: NA
d_gene: NA
v_gene: TRBV6-6
j_gene: TRBJ2-3
CDR3aa: CASERGIADTQYF
CDR3nt: TGTGCCAGCGAGAGGGGGATCGCAGATACGCAGTATTTT

abundance: few
d_gene: NA
v_gene: TRBV20-1
j_gene: TRBJ1-2
CDR3aa: CSARQGVGYTF
CDR3nt: TGCAGTGCTAGACAGGGTGTTGGCTACACCTTC

abundance: few
d_gene: NA
v_gene: TRBV27
j_gene: TRBJ1-5
CDR3aa: CASSTRGAGNQPQHF
CDR3nt: TGTGCCAGCAGTACCCGGGGGGCCGGCAATCAGCCCCAGCATTTT

abundance: NA
d_gene: NA
v_gene: TRBV10-2
j_gene: TRBJ1-5
CDR3aa: CASKEGRDQPQHF
CDR3nt: TGCGCCAGCAAGGAGGGCCGAGATCAGCCCCAGCATTTT

abundance: few
d_gene: NA
v_gene: TRBV28
j_gene: TRBJ1-4
CDR3aa: CASRMTSIPYEKLFF
CDR3nt: TGTGCCAGCAGGATGACTAGTATCCCGTACGAAAAACTGTTTTTT

abundance: NA
d_gene: NA
v_gene: TRBV28
j_gene: TRBJ1-3
CDR3aa: CASRAAGGNTIYF
CDR3nt: TGTGCCAGCAGAGCCGCAGGGGGAAACACCATATATTTT

abundance: once
d_gene: TRBD1
v_gene: TRBV7-2
j_gene: TRBJ2-7
CDR3aa: CASSPQGAYEQYF
CDR3nt: TGTGCCAGCAGCCCTCAGGGGGCCTACGAGCAGTACTTC

abundance: few
d_gene: NA
v_gene: TRBV20-1
j_gene: TRBJ2-1
CDR3aa: CSARLNEQFF
CDR3nt: TGCAGTGCTAGACTGAATGAGCAGTTCTTC

abundance: few
d_gene: NA
v_gene: TRBV30
j_gene: TRBJ2-7
CDR3aa: CAWNPGSLVEQYF
CDR3nt: TGTGCCTGGAATCCAGGCTCCCTGGTCGAGCAGTACTTC

abundance: many
d_gene: TRBD2
v_gene: TRBV25-1
j_gene: TRBJ2-5
CDR3aa: CASSRPAGTKETQYF
CDR3nt: TGTGCCAGCAGTAGACCAGCGGGGACGAAAGAGACCCAGTACTTC

abundance: NA
d_gene: TRBD2
v_gene: TRBV7-2
j_gene: TRBJ2-3
CDR3aa: CASRLELAGGPRTDTQYF
CDR3nt: TGTGCCAGCAGACTCGAACTAGCGGGAGGGCCGAGGACAGATACGCAGTATTTT

abundance: NA
d_gene: NA
v_gene: TRBV10-3
j_gene: TRBJ2-5
CDR3aa: CAIRTPAETQYF
CDR3nt: TGTGCCATCAGAACACCCGCTGAAACCCAGTACTTC

abundance: few
d_gene: NA
v_gene: TRBV2
j_gene: TRBJ1-2
CDR3aa: CASSGANLGGPYSYGYTF
CDR3nt: TGTGCCAGCAGTGGAGCAAACCTGGGTGGGCCCTATAGCTATGGCTACACCTTC

abundance: few
d_gene: NA
v_gene: TRBV30
j_gene: TRBJ2-2
CDR3aa: CAWSVLGSGTGELFF
CDR3nt: TGTGCCTGGAGTGTACTCGGTTCGGGCACCGGGGAGCTGTTTTTT